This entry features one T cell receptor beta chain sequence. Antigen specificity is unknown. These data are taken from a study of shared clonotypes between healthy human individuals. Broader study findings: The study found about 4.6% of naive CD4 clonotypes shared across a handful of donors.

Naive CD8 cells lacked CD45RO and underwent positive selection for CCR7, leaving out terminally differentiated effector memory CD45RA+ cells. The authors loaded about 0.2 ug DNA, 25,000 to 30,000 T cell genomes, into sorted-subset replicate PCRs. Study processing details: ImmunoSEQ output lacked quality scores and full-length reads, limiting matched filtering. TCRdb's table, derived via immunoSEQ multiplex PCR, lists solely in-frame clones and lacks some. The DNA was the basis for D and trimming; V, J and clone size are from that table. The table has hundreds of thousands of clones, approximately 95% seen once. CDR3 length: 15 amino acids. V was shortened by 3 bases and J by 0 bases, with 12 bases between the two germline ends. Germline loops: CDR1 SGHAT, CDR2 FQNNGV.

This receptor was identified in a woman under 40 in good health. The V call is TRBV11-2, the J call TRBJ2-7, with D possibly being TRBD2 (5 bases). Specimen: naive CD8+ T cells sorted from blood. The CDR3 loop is CASSFNQRSSYEQYF. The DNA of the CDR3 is TGTGCCAGCAGCTTTAACCAGCGGAGCTCCTACGAGCAGTACTTC.